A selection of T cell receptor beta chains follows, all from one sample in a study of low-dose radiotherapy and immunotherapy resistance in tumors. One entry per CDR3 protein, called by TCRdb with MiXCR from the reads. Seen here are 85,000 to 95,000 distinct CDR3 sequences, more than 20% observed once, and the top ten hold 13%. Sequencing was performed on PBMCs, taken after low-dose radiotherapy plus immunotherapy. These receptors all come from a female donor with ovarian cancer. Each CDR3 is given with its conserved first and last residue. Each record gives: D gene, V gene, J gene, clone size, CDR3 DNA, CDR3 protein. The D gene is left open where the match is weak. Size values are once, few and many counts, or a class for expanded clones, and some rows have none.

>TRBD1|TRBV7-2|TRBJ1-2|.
TGTGCCAGCAGCTCATCCGGAGGGACAGGGGGCTACACCTTC
CASSSSGGTGGYTF
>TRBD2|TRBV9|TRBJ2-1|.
TGTGCCAGCAGCCCCGGGACTAGCGGAAGGTACAATGAGCAGTTCTTC
CASSPGTSGRYNEQFF
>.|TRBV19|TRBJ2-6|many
TGTGCCAGTAGTATGCGGGGCCTGGCTTCTGGGGCCAACGTCCTGACTTTC
CASSMRGLASGANVLTF
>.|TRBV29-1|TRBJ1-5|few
TGCAGCGTGTGGTCGTTGAATCAGCCCCAGCATTTT
CSVWSLNQPQHF
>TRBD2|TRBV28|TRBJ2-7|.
TGTGCCAGCAGTCCGACCGGGGGGACCGAGCAGTACTTC
CASSPTGGTEQYF
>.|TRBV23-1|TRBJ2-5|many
TGCGCCAGCAGTCAAGTGGGGTGCCAAGAGACCCAGTACTTC
CASSQVGCQETQYF
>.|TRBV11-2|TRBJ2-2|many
TGTGCCAGCAGCTGGGTGACAGGGAACACCGGGGAGCTGTTTTTT
CASSWVTGNTGELFF
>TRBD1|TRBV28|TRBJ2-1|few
TGTGCCAGCAGTTTGACAGGGCCCGGACGTGAGCAGTTCTTC
CASSLTGPGREQFF
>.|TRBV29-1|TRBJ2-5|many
TGCAGCGTGGTCCGTTCGGAGACCCAGTACTTC
CSVVRSETQYF
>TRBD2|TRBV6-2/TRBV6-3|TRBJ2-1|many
TGTGCCAGCGCTCCCCTAGCGGGGTACAATGAGCAGTTCTTC
CASAPLAGYNEQFF
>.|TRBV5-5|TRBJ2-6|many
TGTGCCAGCAGCACTCCAGGGTTTGGGGCCAACGTCCTGACTTTC
CASSTPGFGANVLTF
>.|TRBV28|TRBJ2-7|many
TGTGCCAGCAGTTCGAACGAGCAGTACTTC
CASSSNEQYF
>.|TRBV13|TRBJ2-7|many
TGTGCCAGCAGCTTGGGAGGCTACGAGCAGTACTTC
CASSLGGYEQYF
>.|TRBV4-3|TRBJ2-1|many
TGCGCCAGCAGCCAAGTGGGTGACACCTTGGATGAGCAGTTCTTC
CASSQVGDTLDEQFF
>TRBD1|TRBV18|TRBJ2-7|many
TGTGCCAGCTCATACCGGACAGGGCTCCCCTACGAGCAGTACTTC
CASSYRTGLPYEQYF
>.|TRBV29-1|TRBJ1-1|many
TGCAGCGTCGCCGGCGGGGGGGCCACTGAAGCTTTCTTT
CSVAGGGATEAFF
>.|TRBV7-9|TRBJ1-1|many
TGTGCCAGCAGCTTAGGGGCGGGAACTGAAGCTTTCTTT
CASSLGAGTEAFF
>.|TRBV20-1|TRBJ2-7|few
TGCAGTGCTAGCTTATCCTACGAGCAGTACTTC
CSASLSYEQYF
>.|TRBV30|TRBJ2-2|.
TGTGCCTGGAGTGATGAGGGGGTGGAAGCCGGGGAGCTGTTTTTT
CAWSDEGVEAGELFF
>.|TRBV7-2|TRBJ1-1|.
TGTGCCAGCAGCCCCATGAGGAGCACTGAAGCTTTCTTT
CASSPMRSTEAFF
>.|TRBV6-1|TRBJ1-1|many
TGTGCCAGCAGTGAAGTTCGGGGCGCGAACACTGAAGCTTTCTTT
CASSEVRGANTEAFF
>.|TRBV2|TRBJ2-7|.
TGTGCCATCCTCCGGGGATCCTACGAGCAGTACTTC
CAILRGSYEQYF
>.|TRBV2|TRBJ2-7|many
TGTGCCAGCAGTGCGGATGAATACCTCTCCTACGAGCAGTACTTC
CASSADEYLSYEQYF